The 9 T cell receptor beta chains below were found in one sample sequenced in a study of cytomegalovirus exposure and HLA in healthy donors. The PCR ran on 60 Vbeta and 13 Jbeta primers. The protocol was immunoSEQ multiplex PCR, while the TCRdb copy is restricted to in-frame clones and leaves out a portion. Of 200,000 to 250,000 clones in the sample, just under 70% were seen once. The sequencing input was PBMCs. The receptors shown here come from a man between 40 and 49 years old in good health and CMV-seropositive.

The CDR3 here is CASSPYKGVGFGYTF. The DNA of the CDR3 is TGTGCCAGCAGTCCCTACAAGGGGGTAGGGTTTGGCTACACCTTC. The J gene is TRBJ1-2, the V gene TRBV6-5; perhaps TRBD1 as D (6 bases). CDR1 is MNHEY and CDR2 is SVGAGI in the germline V gene. Between the trimmed V and J ends, which lost 5 bases and 7 bases, there was a span of 20 bases. The CDR3 loop spans 15 amino acids.

The V call is TRBV7-7, the J call TRBJ2-1, with 11 bases that match TRBD1. The CDR3 sequence is 15 residues long. V was clipped by 6 bases and J by 4 bases; unmatched bases: 5. Germline V gene data show CDR1 as SSHAT and CDR2 as FNYEAQ (reference sequence). The chain's CDR3 is CASSAGQGGYNEQFF. DNA of the CDR3: TGTGCCAGCAGTGCGGGACAGGGGGGATACAATGAGCAGTTCTTC. The full variable domain, with the rest looked up from reference TRBV7-7 and TRBJ2-1, is GAGVSQSPRYKVTKRGQDVTLRCDPISSHATLYWYQQALGQGPEFLTYFNYEAQPDKSGLPSDRFSAERPEGSISTLTIQRTEQRDSAMYRCASSAGQGGYNEQFFGPGTRLTVL.

This chain links TRBV6-1 with TRBJ2-5; no definite D call. With 7 bases removed from V and 4 bases from J, the gap between germline ends came to 10 bases. This CDR3 spans 12 amino acids. Germline assignment: CDR1 MNHNS and CDR2 SASEGT. The CDR3 loop is CASTAGRETQYF. The CDR3, as DNA: TGTGCCAGCACGGCAGGCCGAGAGACCCAGTACTTC.

The chain recombines TRBV9 with TRBJ2-3; the match to TRBD2 covers 15 bases. J gave up 12 bases and V 3 bases, and 5 bases lay outside the gene matches. Germline V CDR1 and CDR2: SGDLS, YYNGEE. The CDR3 length is 14 residues. The CDR3, as DNA: TGTGCCAGCAGCGCGGGACTAGCGGGGGGTTTTCAGTATTTT. Its protein product is CASSAGLAGGFQYF.

The gene calls are TRBV9 and TRBJ2-2; D is unresolved. Trimming shortened V by 4 bases and J by 4 bases, and 8 bases separated the two germline ends. CDR1 and CDR2 (germline): SGDLS, YYNGEE. This CDR3 is built from 13 residues. The chain's CDR3 is CASSPPGTGELFF. The DNA of the CDR3 is TGTGCCAGCAGCCCGCCCGGCACCGGGGAGCTGTTTTTT. Variable domain in full (rest from reference TRBV9 and TRBJ2-2): DSGVTQTPKHLITATGQRVTLRCSPRSGDLSVYWYQQSLDQGLQFLIQYYNGEERAKGNILERFSAQQFPDLHSELNLSSLELGDSALYFCASSPPGTGELFFGEGSRLTVL.

The chain is built from TRBV27 and TRBJ1-2; 7 positions match TRBD1. Per the germline V gene, CDR1 is MNHEY and CDR2 is SMNVEV (reference sequence). This CDR3 has 14 residues. J lost 8 bases, V lost 0 bases, and 6 bases had no gene match. The CDR3 nucleotides are TGTGCCAGCAGTTTATCTGGACAGGTTAAGGGCTACACCTTC. This sequence encodes CASSLSGQVKGYTF.

CDR3 region: CASSERDSNQPQHF. CDR3 DNA sequence: TGTGCCAGTAGTGAGAGGGATAGCAATCAGCCCCAGCATTTT. The chain is built from TRBV19 and TRBJ1-5; no clear D gene. Germline V gene sequence: CDR1 LNHDA, CDR2 SQIVND (reference sequence). This CDR3 contains 14 residues. With 5 bases removed from V and 0 bases from J, the gap between germline ends came to 8 bases. The variable domain in full, with the rest retrieved from reference TRBV19 and TRBJ1-5, is DGGITQSPKYLFRKEGQNVTLSCEQNLNHDAMYWYRQDPGQGLRLIYYSQIVNDFQKGDIAEGYSVSREKKESFPLTVTSAQKNPTAFYLCASSERDSNQPQHFGDGTRLSIL.

Concerning this clone: The sample has other DNA sequences that encode this CDR3 too. The chain employs TRBV5-6 and TRBJ1-1; possible D gene TRBD1, 6 bases. Trimming shortened V by 4 bases and J by 1 base, and 8 bases separated the two germline ends. The germline gives CDR1 SGHDT, CDR2 YYEEEE. This CDR3 spans 13 amino acids. The CDR3 nucleotides read TGTGCCAGCAGCCTACAGGGGAACACTGAAGCTTTCTTT. Protein: CASSLQGNTEAFF.

The table lists this clone with a few counts. This sequence joins TRBV28 and TRBJ2-7; D is perhaps TRBD2 (7 bases). The length of the CDR3 is 14 residues. Per germline, CDR1 MDHEN and CDR2 SYDVKM. Trimming left V 6 bases short and J 6 bases short, with 18 bases between. The CDR3 nucleotides read TGTGCCAGCAGCCTCTGGGGGGGGCAGGTCGAGCAGTACTTC. It translates to CASSLWGGQVEQYF.